This TCR beta chain was found in a study of control samples from healthy donors and cancer patients. V dropped 3 bases and J dropped 3 bases, with 8 bases sitting between them. CDR3 length: 14 amino acids. Germline CDR1 reads KGHDR; CDR2 reads SFDVKD. The method was immunoSEQ multiplex PCR; TCRdb's version includes in-frame clones alone and lacks a portion of them. Of about 160,000 clones listed, 70% to 90% are singletons. This clonotype originated in a man aged 25 to 40 in good health. The sequenced sample consisted of blood. The J gene is TRBJ2-1, the V gene TRBV24-1, with D unresolved. The CDR3 here is CATSDQESYNEQFF. The CDR3 nucleotides are TGTGCCACCAGTGATCAAGAAAGCTACAATGAGCAGTTCTTC.